This is a list of T cell receptor beta chains from one sample in a study of beta chain features in type 1 diabetes. Clones were read by immunoSEQ multiplex PCR, and TCRdb kept only the in-frame ones, dropping some. The table records around 250,000 clones, roughly 20% of them present only once. Sequenced sample: naive CD4+ T cells from blood. These receptors were collected from a woman aged 40 to 50 with type 1 diabetes. Both conserved end residues are part of each CDR3. A D gene is named only where the DNA matches it firmly. The size field is filled for only some rows; it gives once, few, many or a size class.

J,D,V,size,CDR3,DNA
TRBJ1-2,-,TRBV28,-,CASTPPLEQGYTF,TGTGCCAGCACCCCCCCCCTGGAACAGGGCTACACCTTC
TRBJ1-1,TRBD1,TRBV27,-,CASSPRQGVGNTEAFF,TGTGCCAGCAGTCCTCGGCAGGGGGTTGGGAACACTGAAGCTTTCTTT
TRBJ2-1,TRBD2,TRBV28,few,CASSPLGTSGSRDEQFF,TGTGCCAGCAGTCCACTCGGGACTAGCGGGAGTCGCGATGAGCAGTTCTTC
TRBJ1-4,-,TRBV4-1,few,CASSLFSLRLANEKLFF,TGCGCCAGCAGCCTATTTTCCCTCAGGTTGGCTAATGAAAAACTGTTTTTT
TRBJ1-2,TRBD1,TRBV28,-,CASTQGTQTGFYYGYTF,TGTGCCAGCACCCAGGGGACACAGACAGGGTTCTACTATGGCTACACCTTC
TRBJ2-1,-,TRBV27,few,CASSSYRKTYNEQFF,TGTGCCAGCAGTTCTTACAGAAAAACCTACAATGAGCAGTTCTTC
TRBJ1-5,-,TRBV15,-,CATSRDSRGGQPQHF,TGTGCCACCAGCAGAGATAGCCGGGGTGGTCAGCCCCAGCATTTT
TRBJ1-5,-,TRBV11-2,-,CASSSIGGQPQHF,TGTGCCAGCAGCTCGATTGGAGGTCAGCCCCAGCATTTT
TRBJ2-7,TRBD2,TRBV5-1,-,CASSLDASGRAVEQYF,TGCGCCAGCAGCTTGGATGCTAGCGGGAGGGCCGTCGAGCAGTACTTC
TRBJ2-1,TRBD1,TRBV10-3,-,CAISEQTGGNEQFF,TGTGCCATCAGTGAACAGACAGGGGGCAATGAGCAGTTCTTC
TRBJ2-7,TRBD2,TRBV27,few,CASNPTSGNYEQYF,TGTGCCAGCAACCCTACTAGCGGGAACTACGAGCAGTACTTC
TRBJ1-5,-,TRBV4-3,-,CASSQGAGNQPQHF,TGCGCCAGCAGCCAAGGGGCGGGGAATCAGCCCCAGCATTTT
TRBJ2-7,TRBD1,TRBV5-1,-,CASSWTGVNSYEQYF,TGCGCCAGCAGCTGGACAGGAGTTAACTCTTACGAGCAGTACTTC
TRBJ2-3,-,TRBV28,-,CASSPGLSDTDTQYF,TGTGCCAGCAGTCCGGGACTCTCCGACACAGATACGCAGTATTTT
TRBJ1-6,TRBD1,TRBV7-2,-,CASSAGTVNSPLHF,TGTGCCAGCAGCGCCGGGACAGTTAATTCACCCCTCCACTTT
TRBJ1-1,-,TRBV27,-,CASRGVRGTEAFF,TGTGCCAGCAGGGGTGTACGAGGGACTGAAGCTTTCTTT
TRBJ2-3,TRBD1,TRBV5-1,few,CASSRDRIPTDTQYF,TGCGCCAGCAGCCGGGACAGAATCCCCACAGATACGCAGTATTTT
TRBJ1-5,-,TRBV11-1,-,CASSSYGEPQHF,TGTGCCAGCAGCTCTTACGGGGAGCCCCAGCATTTT
TRBJ1-5,TRBD1,TRBV6-6,-,CASSPDRGKQPQHF,TGTGCCAGCAGCCCCGACAGGGGGAAACAGCCCCAGCATTTT
TRBJ2-1,TRBD2,TRBV9,-,CASSPSGGSPYNEQFF,TGTGCCAGCAGCCCCTCTGGCGGGAGCCCCTACAATGAGCAGTTCTTC
TRBJ2-2,-,TRBV6-5,few,CASSYQGSNTGELFF,TGTGCCAGCAGTTACCAGGGATCGAACACCGGGGAGCTGTTTTTT
TRBJ2-7,TRBD1,TRBV7-2,few,CASSLPGQGTLTRYF,TGTGCCAGCAGCTTGCCGGGACAGGGGACCCTGACCCGGTACTTC
TRBJ2-5,-,TRBV9,-,CASSVGATAQETQYF,TGTGCCAGCAGCGTAGGGGCTACTGCCCAAGAGACCCAGTACTTC
TRBJ2-1,TRBD1,TRBV9,few,CASSVGTGPWNEQFF,TGTGCCAGCAGCGTCGGGACAGGGCCGTGGAATGAGCAGTTCTTC
TRBJ1-3,-,TRBV4-3,-,CASSQGAQRANSGNTIYF,TGCGCCAGCAGCCAAGGCGCCCAGCGTGCCAACTCTGGAAACACCATATATTTT
TRBJ2-5,-,TRBV5-6,-,CASSLARQETQYF,TGTGCCAGCAGCTTGGCCAGGCAAGAGACCCAGTACTTC
TRBJ2-3,-,TRBV4-2,few,CASSQANGGPHTDTQYF,TGTGCCAGCAGCCAAGCCAACGGGGGGCCCCACACAGATACGCAGTATTTT
TRBJ2-5,-,TRBV13,-,CASSFGSGETQYF,TGTGCCAGCAGCTTTGGCTCTGGAGAGACCCAGTACTTC
TRBJ2-3,-,TRBV6-4,once,CASSTRASAGDTQYF,TGTGCCAGCAGCACTCGAGCCAGCGCAGGGGATACGCAGTATTTT
TRBJ1-1,-,TRBV29-1,-,CSVDRDTGTEAFF,TGCAGCGTTGACCGGGACACTGGCACTGAAGCTTTCTTT
TRBJ1-1,-,TRBV10-3,few,CAISESGRTEAFF,TGTGCCATCAGTGAGTCGGGGCGGACTGAAGCTTTCTTT
TRBJ2-5,TRBD1,TRBV28,-,CASSWGQGASGWETQYF,TGTGCCAGCAGCTGGGGACAGGGTGCCTCGGGGTGGGAGACCCAGTACTTC
TRBJ2-3,TRBD2,TRBV4-1,few,CASSQEGRARDTQYF,TGCGCCAGCAGCCAAGAGGGGAGGGCCCGGGATACGCAGTATTTT
TRBJ1-5,TRBD1,TRBV29-1,-,CSVAVGQTNQPQHF,TGCAGCGTTGCGGTGGGACAGACAAATCAGCCCCAGCATTTT
TRBJ1-2,-,TRBV7-9,-,CASSLPGPGGYTF,TGTGCCAGCAGCTTGCCCGGGCCGGGGGGCTACACCTTC
TRBJ2-1,-,TRBV6-5,few,CASSPGTLVQFF,TGTGCCAGCAGTCCCGGGACACTGGTGCAGTTCTTC
TRBJ2-2,-,TRBV29-1,-,CSAGDTGELFF,TGCAGCGCCGGAGACACCGGGGAGCTGTTTTTT
TRBJ1-2,TRBD1,TRBV5-1,-,CASSSLDRGDYTF,TGCGCCAGCAGTTCTCTCGACAGGGGGGACTACACCTTC
TRBJ2-1,-,TRBV25-1,few,CASSEYTRGSYNEQFF,TGTGCCAGCAGTGAATATACTCGGGGCTCCTACAATGAGCAGTTCTTC
TRBJ2-1,TRBD2,TRBV7-2,few,CASSFGRASYNEQFF,TGTGCCAGCAGCTTCGGGAGGGCCTCCTACAATGAGCAGTTCTTC
TRBJ2-3,TRBD1,TRBV18,-,CASSRDQGGTDTQYF,TGTGCCAGCTCCCGGGACCAGGGGGGCACAGATACGCAGTATTTT
TRBJ2-1,TRBD1,TRBV30,-,CAWIPSGQGSYNEQFF,TGTGCCTGGATTCCCTCAGGACAGGGGAGCTACAATGAGCAGTTCTTC
TRBJ2-3,TRBD2,TRBV9,-,CALGGTDTQYF,TGTGCCCTCGGGGGGACAGATACGCAGTATTTT
TRBJ2-7,-,TRBV12-5,-,CASGSRTGSYEQYF,TGTGCTAGTGGTTCCCGAACAGGGTCCTACGAGCAGTACTTC
TRBJ2-3,-,TRBV9,-,CASSATTAGDTQYF,TGTGCCAGCAGCGCGACCACGGCCGGGGATACGCAGTATTTT
TRBJ1-1,-,TRBV15,few,CATSRAGEEAEAFF,TGTGCCACCAGCAGAGCGGGGGAGGAGGCTGAAGCTTTCTTT
TRBJ1-3,-,TRBV11-2,few,CASSLVPSGTGNTIYF,TGTGCCAGCAGCTTAGTTCCGAGCGGTACTGGAAACACCATATATTTT
TRBJ1-6,-,TRBV4-3,-,CASSRLGGAKNSPLHF,TGCGCCAGCAGCAGGTTGGGGGGGGCAAAGAATTCACCCCTCCACTTT
TRBJ2-7,TRBD2,TRBV30,few,CAASGGQPGEQYF,TGTGCCGCCTCGGGAGGGCAACCTGGGGAGCAGTACTTC
TRBJ2-3,TRBD2,TRBV6-5,few,CASRPGLATDTQYF,TGTGCCAGCAGGCCGGGACTAGCGACCGATACGCAGTATTTT
TRBJ1-1,-,TRBV4-3,few,CASSQDPGRGGTEAFF,TGCGCCAGCAGCCAAGACCCGGGGCGGGGCGGGACTGAAGCTTTCTTT
TRBJ2-7,-,TRBV30,once,CACGTPAYEQYF,TGTGCCTGCGGGACACCGGCATACGAGCAGTACTTC
TRBJ1-5,-,TRBV28,few,CASSLRRGLTGNQPQHF,TGTGCCAGCAGTTTAAGGCGGGGGCTCACGGGGAATCAGCCCCAGCATTTT
TRBJ1-2,TRBD1,TRBV6-6,-,CASSTDRGQGYTF,TGTGCCAGCAGTACTGACAGGGGGCAAGGCTACACCTTC